This passage covers 23 T cell receptor beta chains from one sample sequenced in a study of T cells after yellow fever vaccination. Each CDR3 protein is one row after TCRdb ran MiXCR on the 5' RACE reads. This sample has more than 250,000 distinct CDR3 sequences, with around 6.8% found just once. The source material was PBMCs, sampled about 41 days after the first yellow fever vaccination. All receptors derive from a man younger than 35 who received the YFV17D yellow fever vaccine.

This clonotype was detected a few times. The chain is built from TRBV29-1 and TRBJ2-2; 8 nucleotides agree with TRBD2. The CDR3 covers 12 residues. V was clipped by 6 bases and J by 3 bases; unmatched bases: 0. CDR1 is SQVTM, CDR2 ANQGSEA, per germline. CDR3 in amino acids: CSVTSDTGELFF. The CDR3 nucleotides read TGCAGCGTGACTAGCGACACCGGGGAGCTGTTTTTT.

The chain joins TRBV19 to TRBJ1-1, with D maybe TRBD1 (6 bases). CDR1 and CDR2 from the germline V gene are LNHDA and SQIVND (reference sequence). This CDR3 is built from 14 residues. Trimming took 5 bases from V and 1 from J, leaving 11 bases between them. CDR3 region: CASSWGATNTEAFF. DNA of the CDR3: TGTGCCAGTAGTTGGGGGGCCACGAACACTGAAGCTTTCTTT.

V and J are TRBV27 and TRBJ2-5; the match to TRBD1 covers 10 bases. The CDR3 runs 15 residues. CDR1 and CDR2 from the germline V gene are MNHEY and SMNVEV (reference sequence). The J segment lost 5 bases and the V segment lost 6 bases, leaving 9 bases of the junction unmatched. This chain's CDR3 is CASRGQGEHKETQYF. CDR3 in DNA: TGTGCCAGCAGAGGACAGGGGGAACACAAGGAGACCCAGTACTTC.

Only one count was recorded for this clonotype. V and J are TRBV19 and TRBJ2-5; no clear D. The CDR3 has 13 amino acids. Germline V gene sequence: CDR1 LNHDA, CDR2 SQIVND (reference sequence). V gave up 5 bases and J gave up 5 bases, with 12 bases separating them. The CDR3 region has the DNA TGTGCCAGTAGTCTTACGCCCGGGGAGACCCAGTACTTC. This encodes CASSLTPGETQYF.

This clonotype was observed a few times. The rearrangement links TRBV11-2 to TRBJ2-3, with 15 bases fitting TRBD2. Germline values: CDR1 SGHAT, CDR2 FQNNGV. J was trimmed by 1 base and V by 6 bases; bases with no gene match: 5. This CDR3 spans 17 amino acids. CDR3 protein: CASRGLAGGPRTDTQYF. CDR3 DNA: TGTGCCAGCAGAGGACTAGCGGGGGGGCCTCGCACAGATACGCAGTATTTT.

Ten or more counts support this clonotype. This chain joins TRBV18 and TRBJ2-2; D might be TRBD2 (6 bases). CDR1 KGHSH and CDR2 LQKENI come from the germline V gene. Deletions cut 6 bases from V and 1 base from J, with 12 bases between. This CDR3 contains 15 residues. The CDR3 here is CASSGTGENTGELFF. The CDR3 DNA is TGTGCCAGCTCCGGGACGGGAGAGAACACCGGGGAGCTGTTTTTT.

This clonotype was seen a few times. The chain employs TRBV30 and TRBJ2-7; possibly TRBD2 for D (6 bases). The CDR3 has 13 amino acids. Between the trimmed V and J ends, which lost 3 bases and 7 bases, there was a span of 16 bases. Germline values: CDR1 GTSNPN, CDR2 SVGIG (reference sequence). CDR3 DNA sequence: TGTGCCTGGAGCACGGGACTGAGCGGGGAGCAGTACTTC. This codes for CAWSTGLSGEQYF. Drawing the rest from reference TRBV30 and TRBJ2-7, the complete variable domain is SQTIHQWPATLVQPVGSPLSLECTVEGTSNPNLYWYRQAAGRGLQLLFYSVGIGQISSEVPQNLSASRPQDRQFILSSKKLLLSDSGFYLCAWSTGLSGEQYFGPGTRLTVT.

This clonotype was seen a handful of times. The V gene is TRBV12-3 or TRBV12-4, the J gene TRBJ2-1, with a weak D call TRBD1 (6 bases). CDR3 length: 13 amino acids. Between the trimmed V and J ends, which lost 5 bases and 15 bases, there was a span of 20 bases. CDR3: CASSPGPSQGPFF. CDR3 in DNA: TGTGCCAGCAGTCCCGGACCCTCACAGGGCCCGTTCTTC.

The chain has TRBV12-3 or TRBV12-4 and TRBJ1-4, with D possibly being TRBD1 (5 bases). This CDR3 contains 18 residues. Trimming shortened V by 0 bases and J by 0 bases, and 14 bases separated the two germline ends. The CDR3 sequence is CASSLALRDSATNEKLFF. The CDR3 nucleotides read TGTGCCAGCAGTTTAGCGCTAAGAGACAGTGCAACTAATGAAAAACTGTTTTTT.

This clonotype was counted many times. V usage is TRBV12-3 or TRBV12-4 and J usage is TRBJ1-5; 9 bases are shared with TRBD1. CDR3 length equals 16 residues. With V trimmed by 2 bases and J by 7 bases, 9 bases remained unmatched. The CDR3 loop is CASSLPGQGRGQPQHF. The CDR3 DNA is TGTGCCAGCAGTTTACCGGGACAGGGCCGGGGCCAGCCCCAGCATTTT.

CDR3 sequence (DNA): TGTGCCAGCAGCCACCCAGGGGACCACTATGGCTACACCTTC. Translation: CASSHPGDHYGYTF. The V call is TRBV7-8, the J call TRBJ1-2, with D possibly being TRBD1 (6 bases). V was pared by 5 bases and J by 3 bases, with 13 bases between. Germline CDR1 SGHVS, CDR2 FQNEAQ. CDR3 length: 14 residues.

This clonotype occurred many times. V is TRBV10-3 and J is TRBJ1-2, with D possibly matching TRBD1 (5 bases). V was pared by 4 bases and J by 0 bases, with 9 bases between. There are 14 residues in the CDR3. Germline CDR1 and CDR2: ENHRY and SYGVKD. CDR3 bases: TGTGCCATCAGTGGACAGATTACTAACTATGGCTACACCTTC. Encoded protein: CAISGQITNYGYTF.

This clonotype was detected ten times or more. This rearrangement joins TRBV7-2 to TRBJ2-6, with 8 bases aligning to TRBD2. The V gene end was trimmed by 2 bases and the J gene end by 4 bases; junction bases not matched to a gene: 10. The CDR3 runs to 18 residues. CDR1 is SGHTA, CDR2 FQGNSA, per germline. The CDR3 DNA follows: TGTGCCAGCAGCTTAAGGCTAGCGGGCGCGGGGGGGGCCAACGTCCTGACTTTC. It translates to CASSLRLAGAGGANVLTF. Combining the CDR3 with reference TRBV7-2 and TRBJ2-6 gives the whole variable domain GAGVSQSPSNKVTEKGKDVELRCDPISGHTALYWYRQSLGQGLEFLIYFQGNSAPDKSGLPSDRFSAERTGGSVSTLTIQRTQQEDSAVYLCASSLRLAGAGGANVLTFGAGSRLTVL.

This chain connects TRBV6-2 or TRBV6-3 to TRBJ2-7; TRBD2 matches 8 bases. The germline CDR1 and CDR2 sequences are MNHEY and SVGEGT. The CDR3 length is 13 residues. Losses at the gene ends were 10 bases for V and 2 bases for J; bases not matched to a gene: 7. CDR3 nucleotide sequence: TGTGCCATCTCCGGCGGGGGGACCTACGAGCAGTACTTC. This sequence encodes CAISGGGTYEQYF.

This chain's CDR3 is CSARRDRDNEQFF. The CDR3 DNA reads as TGCAGTGCTAGGAGGGACAGGGACAATGAGCAGTTCTTC. The gene calls are TRBV20-1 and TRBJ2-1; 9 positions match TRBD1. The CDR3 has 13 residues. Germline lookup yields CDR1 DFQATT and CDR2 SNEGSKA (reference sequence). With 3 bases clipped from V and 5 bases from J, the junction kept 2 bases outside the gene matches.

In this sample, this clonotype turned up a few times. The CDR3 nucleotides read TGTGCCAGCAGCGAGGGGAGGGCCGAGACTTTACGGCGGCCAGATACGCAGTATTTT. Its translation is CASSEGRAETLRRPDTQYF. V gene TRBV6-2 or TRBV6-3 combines with J gene TRBJ2-3; 7 bases match TRBD2. Germline values: CDR1 MNHEY, CDR2 SVGEGT. The CDR3 is made up of 19 amino acids. J lost 4 bases, V lost 6 bases, and 22 bases had no gene match.

This clonotype has a handful of counts. The chain joins TRBV20-1 to TRBJ2-3; 10 nucleotides line up with TRBD2. The CDR3 covers 15 residues. Per the germline V gene, CDR1 is DFQATT and CDR2 is SNEGSKA (reference sequence). Losses at the gene ends were 7 bases for V and 4 bases for J; bases not matched to a gene: 11. The DNA for the CDR3 is TGCAGTGGAGAACAAGCGGGGGGGCCCCCAGATACGCAGTATTTT. Translating it yields CSGEQAGGPPDTQYF.

The genes are TRBV2 and TRBJ1-5; 10 nucleotides line up with TRBD1. The CDR3 is made up of 19 amino acids. Germline V CDR1 and CDR2: SNHLY, FYNNEI. Losses at the gene ends were 11 bases for V and 0 bases for J; bases not matched to a gene: 19. The CDR3 region has the DNA TGTGCCTTCAGTTCCCTGGGGACAGGGGTCCTCTATAGCAATCAGCCCCAGCATTTT. This sequence encodes CAFSSLGTGVLYSNQPQHF. Looking up the rest from reference TRBV2 and TRBJ1-5 gives the full variable domain: EPEVTQTPSHQVTQMGQEVILRCVPISNHLYFYWYRQILGQKVEFLVSFYNNEISEKSEIFDDQFSVERPDGSNFTLKIRSTKLEDSAMYFCAFSSLGTGVLYSNQPQHFGDGTRLSIL.

This clonotype was seen ten or more times. The V gene is TRBV20-1, the J gene TRBJ1-2; the D gene is possibly TRBD1 (5 bases). In germline, CDR1 is DFQATT, CDR2 SNEGSKA (reference sequence). Trimming cost V 6 bases and J 2 bases, with 16 bases left between them. The CDR3 is made up of 14 amino acids. The CDR3 bases are TGCAGTGCAAGACGTCCGGGACGGAACTATGGCTACACCTTC. Amino acid sequence: CSARRPGRNYGYTF.

The V gene is TRBV4-1, the J gene TRBJ2-7; D is ambiguous. Per the germline V gene, CDR1 is MGHRA and CDR2 is YSYEKL. Trimming pared 1 base from V and 12 bases from J, leaving 16 bases between. CDR3 length equals 13 residues. This CDR3 reads CASSQGPHEVPYF. The CDR3 DNA reads TGCGCCAGCAGCCAAGGACCCCATGAGGTTCCGTACTTC.

The chain combines TRBV6-8 with TRBJ2-7, with D perhaps matching TRBD1 (5 bases). Germline V CDR1 and CDR2: MNHGY, SAAAGT. The CDR3 sequence is 12 residues long. Trimming pared 4 bases from V and 11 bases from J, leaving 15 bases between. The CDR3 loop reads CASSFSDSFKYV. The CDR3 DNA reads TGTGCCAGCAGTTTTTCCGACAGCTTTAAGTACGTC.

V is TRBV4-2 and J is TRBJ2-7; D is unresolved. The CDR3 is made up of 15 amino acids. The germline V gene encodes CDR1 LGHNA and CDR2 YNFKEQ. With 3 bases removed from V and 3 bases from J, the gap between germline ends came to 15 bases. CDR3 DNA sequence: TGTGCCAGCAGCCACCTCGACCAGGCGCGCTACGAGCAGTACGTC. This encodes CASSHLDQARYEQYV.

Worth noting for this clonotype: Possible read error: a much larger clone is one base away. The chain recombines TRBV4-2 with TRBJ1-4; D gene unclear. The CDR3 is 13 amino acids. Germline-derived CDR1 and CDR2 are LGHNA and YNFKEQ. V lost 1 base and J lost 10, with 10 bases in between. CDR3 in DNA: TGTGCCAGCAGCCAAGTGACTGAAGGAAAACTGTTTTTT. It yields the protein CASSQVTEGKLFF.